Listed below are T cell receptor beta chains from one sample, sequenced in a study of cytomegalovirus exposure and HLA in healthy donors. Clones were read by immunoSEQ multiplex PCR, and TCRdb kept only the in-frame ones, dropping some. The sample lists 85,000 to 100,000 clones, about four fifths seen once, with 6.5% to 8.5% in the top ten. Sequencing was carried out using PBMCs. The receptors here all came from a human donor in good health. Each CDR3 is given with its conserved first and last residue. The D gene is left open where the match is weak. Only part of the rows carry a size: once, few, many, or a class if the clone is expanded.

>TRBJ1-1|-|-|TRBV5-5
TGTGCCAGCAGCTTGGACAGGGTCCGGGTCACTGAAGCTTTCTTT
CASSLDRVRVTEAFF
>TRBJ1-1|-|-|TRBV19
TGTGCCAGTAGTATAGGTGGTTTGGGGGGGACCACTGAAGCTTTCTTT
CASSIGGLGGTTEAFF
>TRBJ1-2|-|-|TRBV11-2
TGTGCCAGCAGCTCCAACGCTGTCAGGGAACATACCCCGGGTGGCTACACCTTC
CASSSNAVREHTPGGYTF
>TRBJ1-5|-|-|TRBV25-1
TGTGCCAGCAGTGAAGATCGGGGTAGCAATCAGCCCCAGCATTTT
CASSEDRGSNQPQHF
>TRBJ2-2|-|TRBD1|TRBV7-9
TGTGCCAGCAGCAACACGGACAGGGGGTGGACCGGGGAGCTGTTTTTT
CASSNTDRGWTGELFF
>TRBJ1-1|-|TRBD1|TRBV5-4
TGTGCCAGCAGCCCAAAACCGACAGGGTTGAACACTGAAGCTTTCTTT
CASSPKPTGLNTEAFF
>TRBJ1-1|-|-|TRBV5-1
TGCGCCAGCAGCCCCGGGACAGAAGCTTTCTTT
CASSPGTEAFF
>TRBJ1-5|-|-|TRBV27
TGTGCCAGCAGTTTATCTTGGCAGGGCGGTCAGCCCCAGCATTTT
CASSLSWQGGQPQHF
>TRBJ2-7|once|TRBD2|TRBV5-1
TGCGCCAGCAGCCCGGGACTAGCGGGCCCCAGAAGCTACGAGCAGTACTTC
CASSPGLAGPRSYEQYF
>TRBJ2-3|-|-|TRBV27
TGTGCCAGCAGTCTGGGAGTCAGCACAGATACGCAGTATTTT
CASSLGVSTDTQYF
>TRBJ1-2|-|TRBD1|TRBV9
TGTGCCAGCAGCGGGACAGGGGGGTATGGCTACACCTTC
CASSGTGGYGYTF
>TRBJ1-6|-|TRBD1|TRBV30
TGTGCCTGGAGTGTGGGCGCGGACAGGGGAGGATCACCCCTCCACTTT
CAWSVGADRGGSPLHF
>TRBJ2-1|few|-|TRBV7-9
TGTGCCAGCAGCCACTCAACAGGGCTCTACAATGAGCAGTTCTTC
CASSHSTGLYNEQFF
>TRBJ2-3|once|TRBD1|TRBV27
TGTGCCAGCAGTGTAAGGGGGCGGTTTATAGATACGCAGTATTTT
CASSVRGRFIDTQYF
>TRBJ1-1|-|TRBD1|TRBV5-8
TGTGCCAGCAGCTTCGTCAAAGGGGGCTTCGCTGAAGCTTTCTTT
CASSFVKGGFAEAFF
>TRBJ2-3|-|-|TRBV30
TGTGCCTGGAGCCTAATAGGCACAGATACGCAGTATTTT
CAWSLIGTDTQYF
>TRBJ2-2|-|TRBD1|TRBV2
TGTGCCAGCAGAGAGACAGGGGCGAACACCGGGGAGCTGTTTTTT
CASRETGANTGELFF
>TRBJ2-1|-|TRBD2|TRBV27
TGTGCCAGCAGTTCCCTAGCGGGGATTGGCAATGAGCAGTTCTTC
CASSSLAGIGNEQFF
>TRBJ2-7|-|-|TRBV7-9
TGTGCCAGCAGCTCGTTCAGGGAAGTACGCGAGCAGTACTTC
CASSSFREVREQYF
>TRBJ1-1|once|-|TRBV18
TGTGCCAGCTCACCACTCGCAGGGGACACTGAAGCTTTCTTT
CASSPLAGDTEAFF
>TRBJ1-1|-|TRBD1|TRBV19
TGTGCCAGTAGGAGGGACAGGATATATGAAGCTTTCTTT
CASRRDRIYEAFF
>TRBJ2-7|few|TRBD2|TRBV4-1
TGCGCCAGCAGCCGGAGACTAGCGGGGGGCGATACCTTCTCCTACGAGCAGTACTTC
CASSRRLAGGDTFSYEQYF
>TRBJ1-5|-|-|TRBV27
TGTGCCAGCAGTTTATACCCCCAGGGAAATCAGCCCCAGCATTTT
CASSLYPQGNQPQHF
>TRBJ1-1|-|-|TRBV5-6
TGTGCCAGCAGCTTCGGTTTCGACGGAGGTGAAGCTTTCTTT
CASSFGFDGGEAFF
>TRBJ2-3|-|TRBD2|TRBV25-1
TGTGCCAGCAGTGTCCTTAGCGGGAGTAACACAGATACGCAGTATTTT
CASSVLSGSNTDTQYF
>TRBJ2-7|-|-|TRBV19
TGTGCCAGTAGTTCCTCTTCGCAATCAGGGGTCATACACTACGAGCAGTACTTC
CASSSSSQSGVIHYEQYF
>TRBJ2-7|-|-|TRBV2
TGTGCCAGCAGGGCCCGGGTACAGGCTTACGAGCAGTACTTC
CASRARVQAYEQYF
>TRBJ1-5|-|-|TRBV6-5
TGTGCCAGCAGCCGACTGAATAGCAATCAGCCCCAGCATTTT
CASSRLNSNQPQHF
>TRBJ1-5|-|TRBD1|TRBV19
TGTGCCAGTGCCATATCCGGGACAGGACATCAGCCCCAGCATTTT
CASAISGTGHQPQHF
>TRBJ1-4|few|-|TRBV6-5
TGTGCCAGCAGTTACTTGGGCAGGGAGGGTGAAAAACTGTTTTTT
CASSYLGREGEKLFF
>TRBJ2-1|-|-|TRBV7-8
TGTGCCAGCAGCGTACGTAGCGGCTCCTACAATGAGCAGTTCTTC
CASSVRSGSYNEQFF
>TRBJ2-5|-|TRBD2|TRBV7-6
TGTGCCAGCAGCTTGTCGAGCGGGGCGCCCGGATTTCTAGAGACCCAGTACTTC
CASSLSSGAPGFLETQYF
>TRBJ2-3|-|-|TRBV10-3
TGTGCCATCAGTGGTCAGAGCACAGATACGCAGTATTTT
CAISGQSTDTQYF
>TRBJ1-6|-|-|TRBV27
TGTGCCAGCAGTACCTTCACAGGGTTGAATTCACCCCTCCACTTT
CASSTFTGLNSPLHF
>TRBJ1-3|once|TRBD1|TRBV5-4
TGTGCCAGCAGCCCGGGACAGGTCCTTGGAAACACCATATATTTT
CASSPGQVLGNTIYF
>TRBJ2-2|-|-|TRBV5-1
TGCGCCAGCAGCTTGGAGTGGGGAACGGGAGCCAACACCGGGGAGCTGTTTTTT
CASSLEWGTGANTGELFF
>TRBJ2-3|-|TRBD2|TRBV5-4
TGTGCCAGCAGCCCGGTAGCGGGGTCAGATACGCAGTATTTT
CASSPVAGSDTQYF
>TRBJ2-1|-|TRBD1|TRBV5-1
TGCGCCAGCAGCTTGGCTTTGGCGGGACAGGGGTCAGGGGAGCAGTTCTTC
CASSLALAGQGSGEQFF
>TRBJ1-2|-|-|TRBV20-1
TGCAGTGCTGGCACAGACTATGGCTACACCTTC
CSAGTDYGYTF
>TRBJ2-7|-|TRBD1|TRBV10-3
TGTGCCATCAGCCCGACAGGGATGGGATACGAGCAGTACTTC
CAISPTGMGYEQYF
>TRBJ1-5|-|TRBD1|TRBV19
TGTGCCAGCAGGCCCCAGGACAGGGGGTTCAGTCAGCCCCAGCATTTT
CASRPQDRGFSQPQHF
>TRBJ2-2|-|-|TRBV5-1
TGCGCCAGCAGCCAAACAACCGGGGGCACCGGGGAGCTGTTTTTT
CASSQTTGGTGELFF
>TRBJ2-5|-|TRBD2|TRBV7-6
TGTGCCAGCAGCTTAGGTAGCGGGGGGGCCCAAAAGACCCAGTACTTC
CASSLGSGGAQKTQYF
>TRBJ1-6|-|-|TRBV6-5
TGTGCCAGCAGTTACTCACAGGATAATTCACCCCTCCACTTT
CASSYSQDNSPLHF
>TRBJ1-4|-|TRBD1|TRBV19
TGTGCCAGTAGGGGGAGGACAGGGGAATCCGAAAAACTGTTTTTT
CASRGRTGESEKLFF
>TRBJ2-2|few|TRBD2|TRBV5-6
TGTGCCAGCAGCCCTGGGGCGGGAGGGCCCGGCGGGGAGCTGTTTTTT
CASSPGAGGPGGELFF
>TRBJ2-7|-|-|TRBV7-2
TGTGCCAGCAGCTTAATATACGAGCAGTACTTC
CASSLIYEQYF
>TRBJ1-2|few|TRBD1|TRBV5-6
TGTGCCAGCAGCTTTGTGAGGGGGCTGAGTGGCTACACCTTC
CASSFVRGLSGYTF
>TRBJ2-7|once|TRBD2|TRBV9
TGTGCCAGCAGCGAGGGACTAGCGGAGCCCTACCGAGAGCAGTACTTC
CASSEGLAEPYREQYF
>TRBJ2-6|-|TRBD1|TRBV7-8
TGTGCCAGCAGCCCTAGGGGGCGTGAGTCGATGGGCTCTGGGGCCAACGTCCTGACTTTC
CASSPRGRESMGSGANVLTF
>TRBJ1-1|-|-|TRBV5-1
TGCGCCAGCAGCTTTCAGGGCTATGACACTGAAGCTTTCTTT
CASSFQGYDTEAFF
>TRBJ2-7|-|TRBD2|TRBV18
TGTGCCAGCTCACCACCCAGCGGGGTTCCTTTCTACGAGCAGTACTTC
CASSPPSGVPFYEQYF
>TRBJ2-3|once|TRBD1|TRBV6-5
TGTGCCAGCAGCCGAGGGACAGAACACACAGATACGCAGTATTTT
CASSRGTEHTDTQYF
>TRBJ2-7|few|-|TRBV5-4
TGTGCCAGCAGCTCCGGGTCCTCCTACGAGCAGTACTTC
CASSSGSSYEQYF
>TRBJ2-7|-|TRBD2|TRBV2
TGTGCCAGCCAGCGGGAGGTCGAGCAGTACTTC
CASQREVEQYF
>TRBJ2-7|-|-|TRBV15
TGTGCCACCAGCAGAGATACAGCCTACGAGCAGTACTTC
CATSRDTAYEQYF
>TRBJ2-5|-|TRBD2|TRBV7-9
TGTGCCAGCAGCAAGGGACTAGCGGGAGGTCTACAAGAGACCCAGTACTTC
CASSKGLAGGLQETQYF
>TRBJ2-2|-|-|TRBV6-1
TGTGCCAGTAGGGGAGGAGAACAAACCGGGGAGCTGTTTTTT
CASRGGEQTGELFF
>TRBJ2-7|-|TRBD1|TRBV19
TGTGCCAGTGGAACCGGGACAGGGGGCTTCACGTACGAGCAGTACTTC
CASGTGTGGFTYEQYF